This T cell receptor beta chain derives from a study of graft-versus-host responses after intestinal transplantation. Overall study: Recipients had multivisceral, liver-intestinal, or isolated intestinal transplants. Following induction with anti-thymocyte globulin, all recipients were given tacrolimus and steroids for two to three years. Findings of the study overall: The recipient marrow held GvH clones, and some of them showed up first in ileum or blood. Some patients had graft-donor T cell macrochimerism, and their allografts showed high graft-versus-host to host-versus-graft clonal ratios.

Trimming removed 4 bases at V and 3 bases at J, with 2 bases between. Looked up from germline, CDR1 is MGHDK and CDR2 is SYGVNS. The CDR3 sequence is 11 residues long. Only a few counts were recorded for this clone. The antigen is undetermined. Sequenced by immunoSEQ multiplex PCR; TCRdb stores in-frame clones only, minus some. The table includes 25,000 to 30,000 clones, roughly 87% detected once. The specimen was PBMCs, collected around 480 days after intestinal transplantation. The receptor was isolated from a human patient who received an intestinal transplant, so some T cells may come from the graft donor. V and J are TRBV25-1 and TRBJ2-3; D is uncertain. CDR3 protein: CASSVTDTQYF. The CDR3 DNA reads as TGTGCCAGCAGTGTGACAGATACGCAGTATTTT. The whole variable domain, remainder taken from reference TRBV25-1 and TRBJ2-3, is EADIYQTPRYLVIGTGKKITLECSQTMGHDKMYWYQQDPGMELHLIHYSYGVNSTEKGDLSSESTVSRIRTEHFPLTLESARPSHTSQYLCASSVTDTQYFGPGTRLTVL.